This record concerns one T cell receptor (beta chain) sequence. Antigen specificity is unknown. The data were taken from a study of blood T cells in healthy people across ages. General observations from the study: Unsorted PBMC material precluded a definitive naive versus antigen-experienced comparison. Older age coincided with a roughly linear decline in TCR beta diversity per million T cells.

The CDR3 totals 15 residues. The V gene's germline CDR1 is SQVTM and CDR2 ANQGSEA. Unmatched junction bases numbered 11, after V lost 7 bases and J lost 3 bases. About 9.6 milliliters of peripheral blood were drawn from each donor into EDTA-treated tubes. The amount of total RNA extracted per sample was at least 6 micrograms. A sample-barcoded 5' primer and a J-beta primer mix were used in a second PCR of roughly 6 to 11 cycles. TCRdb recomputed calls from the 5' RACE reads with MiXCR, one row per CDR3 protein. The sample comprises just over 1 million distinct CDR3 sequences, 40% to 45% of which are singletons, and approximately 17% rests with the top ten.

The sequencing input was blood. This sequence originates from a woman aged 60 to 75 in good health. J is TRBJ2-3 and V is TRBV29-1; 9 bases match TRBD2. The CDR3, as DNA: TGCAGCGCCCAGGGGCGGGAGGGCCCGACAGATACGCAGTATTTT. This gives the protein CSAQGREGPTDTQYF.